The rows below give T cell receptor beta chains drawn from one sample of a study of blood T cell repertoires in COVID-19. Measured with immunoSEQ multiplex PCR; TCRdb has only the in-frame clones, and not every one. The table records about 200,000 clones, 80% to 90% of them present only once. Input material: peripheral blood. The source of these receptors is a woman between 50 and 59 years old with acute or convalescent COVID-19. CDR3s include the opening cysteine and the closing phenylalanine or tryptophan. A D gene is named only where the DNA matches it firmly. Clone size, where shown, is once, few, many, or a class for clones that have expanded.

-	TRBV29-1	TRBJ1-4	-	CSVAGVEEKLFF	TGCAGCGTTGCCGGGGTCGAGGAAAAACTGTTTTTT
-	TRBV12-3/TRBV12-4	TRBJ1-1	-	CASSWGLTTEAFF	TGTGCCAGCAGTTGGGGACTCACCACTGAAGCTTTCTTT
-	TRBV7-8	TRBJ1-3	-	CASSADGMSSGNTIYF	TGTGCCAGCAGCGCGGACGGGATGAGCTCTGGAAACACCATATATTTT
-	TRBV3-1/TRBV3-2	TRBJ2-5	-	CASSHRTFRAPAQYF	TGTGCCAGCAGCCATCGCACGTTCAGGGCCCCGGCCCAGTACTTC
TRBD2	TRBV5-1	TRBJ2-5	once	CASSSTSGQETQYF	TGCGCCAGCAGCTCAACTAGCGGCCAAGAGACCCAGTACTTC
-	TRBV2	TRBJ2-1	-	CASTEGRGTYNEQFF	TGTGCCAGCACCGAGGGGCGGGGTACCTACAATGAGCAGTTCTTC
TRBD2	TRBV4-2	TRBJ2-1	-	CASSQVRTGTSHNEQFF	TGTGCCAGCAGCCAAGTTAGAACCGGGACTAGTCACAATGAGCAGTTCTTC
-	TRBV5-1	TRBJ1-1	-	CASSINRRMNTEAFF	TGCGCCAGCAGCATTAACAGGCGAATGAACACTGAAGCTTTCTTT
TRBD1	TRBV5-1	TRBJ2-3	-	CASSSRQGDTQYF	TGCGCCAGCAGCTCGAGACAGGGAGATACGCAGTATTTT
-	TRBV10-2	TRBJ2-5	-	CASSDLAGSETQYF	TGCGCCAGCAGTGATCTTGCGGGGTCAGAGACCCAGTACTTC
TRBD2	TRBV4-2	TRBJ2-5	-	CASSQTLTSGGQETQYF	TGTGCCAGCAGCCAGACCTTGACTAGCGGGGGACAAGAGACCCAGTACTTC
-	TRBV5-4	TRBJ2-5	-	CAAGDKRETQYF	TGTGCCGCGGGTGACAAAAGGGAGACCCAGTACTTC
-	TRBV19	TRBJ1-1	once	CASSIQGHLENTEAFF	TGTGCCAGTAGTATACAGGGACACCTAGAGAACACTGAAGCTTTCTTT
-	TRBV19	TRBJ2-7	few	CATSSRQADEQYF	TGTGCCACCTCGTCCCGACAGGCGGACGAGCAGTACTTC
-	TRBV7-2	TRBJ1-6	-	CASSTTESSYNSPLHF	TGTGCCAGCAGCACTACCGAGAGCTCCTATAATTCACCCCTCCACTTT
-	TRBV27	TRBJ2-7	-	CASRTESSYEQYF	TGTGCCAGCAGGACAGAGAGCTCCTACGAGCAGTACTTC
TRBD1	TRBV6-5	TRBJ1-5	-	CASSRFRTGDQPQHF	TGTGCCAGCAGCCGATTCCGGACAGGGGATCAGCCCCAGCATTTT
-	TRBV6-1	TRBJ1-5	-	CASSEPNRVRDQPQHF	TGTGCCAGCAGTGAACCCAACAGGGTACGGGATCAGCCCCAGCATTTT
TRBD1	TRBV19	TRBJ1-2	-	CASKASAAGDSPLF	TGTGCCAGTAAGGCATCGGCAGCAGGGGACAGTCCTCTCTTC
TRBD2	TRBV2	TRBJ2-5	-	CASSGGAGVETQYF	TGTGCCAGCAGTGGCGGGGCGGGGGTTGAGACCCAGTACTTC
-	TRBV19	TRBJ2-7	-	CASRLDNREGEQYF	TGTGCCAGTAGGCTCGACAACAGGGAGGGCGAGCAGTACTTC
-	TRBV7-9	TRBJ2-7	-	CASSPPVAYEQYF	TGTGCCAGCAGCCCACCCGTAGCCTACGAGCAGTACTTC
-	TRBV30	TRBJ2-1	-	CAWSPYLNHEQFF	TGTGCCTGGAGCCCCTACCTCAACCATGAGCAGTTCTTC
-	TRBV7-2	TRBJ1-5	-	CASSAYNQPQHF	TGTGCCAGCAGCGCGTACAATCAGCCCCAGCATTTT
-	TRBV6-5	TRBJ2-2	-	CASSRASWTSGELFF	TGTGCCAGCAGTCGTGCCAGCTGGACAAGCGGGGAGCTGTTTTTT
-	TRBV7-2	TRBJ1-1	-	CASIYSGGIGTEAFF	TGTGCCAGCATATACTCGGGAGGCATAGGCACTGAAGCTTTCTTT
TRBD2	TRBV3-1/TRBV3-2	TRBJ2-7	-	CASSRGASGNYEQYF	TGTGCCAGCAGCCGAGGGGCTAGCGGAAACTACGAGCAGTACTTC
-	TRBV19	TRBJ1-6	-	CASSFSREGSSPLHF	TGTGCCAGTAGTTTCTCCAGGGAGGGGAGTTCACCCCTCCACTTT
-	TRBV6-5	TRBJ1-3	-	CASTLPSSGNTIYF	TGTGCCAGCACGCTCCCGAGCTCTGGAAACACCATATATTTT
TRBD1	TRBV30	TRBJ1-2	-	CAWSVSAQGVSGYTF	TGTGCCTGGAGTGTTTCGGCGCAGGGGGTGTCTGGCTACACCTTC
-	TRBV12-5	TRBJ1-5	-	CASQDSPTTYSNQPQHF	TGTGCTAGTCAGGACAGCCCGACGACCTATAGCAATCAGCCCCAGCATTTT
TRBD1	TRBV6-5	TRBJ1-1	-	CANSFGTGGITEAFF	TGTGCCAACAGTTTCGGGACAGGGGGCATCACTGAAGCTTTCTTT
-	TRBV6-4	TRBJ2-3	-	CASPRGRFTDTQYF	TGTGCCAGTCCCAGGGGGAGGTTCACAGATACGCAGTATTTT
TRBD1	TRBV11-2	TRBJ2-3	-	CASSTRGLATDTQYF	TGTGCCAGCAGCACGAGGGGGCTGGCGACAGATACGCAGTATTTT
TRBD1	TRBV6-2/TRBV6-3	TRBJ1-2	-	CASSDDRGNYGYTF	TGTGCCAGCAGTGACGACAGGGGTAACTATGGCTACACCTTC